This TCR beta chain appears in the sequencing data of a study of T-cell memory formation after mild COVID-19. Germline assignment: CDR1 SEHNR and CDR2 FQNEAQ (reference sequence). J lost 3 bases, V lost 3 bases, and 7 bases had no gene match. CDR3 size: 16 residues. TCRdb reprocessed the 5' RACE reads with MiXCR, giving one entry per CDR3 protein. This table has 550,000 to 600,000 distinct CDR3 sequences, less than 25% appearing once. Sequenced material: PBMCs or a T cell subset sorted from them (not recorded which). The genes are TRBV7-9 and TRBJ2-1; 8 bases map to TRBD1. The origin of this receptor is an adult woman who had mild COVID-19 (a few samples of this study predate the infection). Cell type and time point are not known. This CDR3 is CASSFPVQGVYNEQFF. The CDR3 nucleotides are TGTGCCAGCAGCTTCCCAGTACAGGGGGTCTACAATGAGCAGTTCTTC.